This TCR beta chain was recovered during a study of cytomegalovirus exposure and HLA in healthy donors. Study-wide results and caveats: Among TCR sequences, most were rare, though some public TCRs appeared in many donors. On later analysis, the bulk of CMV-associated TCR beta chains appeared to be HLA-restricted. Relative to equally common others, HLA-associated TCR beta chains showed greater clonal expansion in a later analysis. When the data were analyzed later, several of the most significant clusters appeared to be linked to common viral pathogens.

Germline CDR1 and CDR2: SGHNT and YENEEA. Trimming pared 5 bases from V and 8 bases from J, leaving 19 bases between. The CDR3 length is 15 residues. 13 Jbeta primers and 60 Vbeta primers were used for the PCR. Some clones are missing from TCRdb's copy, which holds only in-frame ones; the method was immunoSEQ multiplex PCR. This sample carries about 77,000 clones, around 79% of them seen once, and the ten largest clones take approximately 4.6%. Turning to this clone: Its antigen is currently unknown.

Specimen: PBMCs. The source of this sequence is a man between 35 and 55 years old in good health and CMV-seronegative. The chain combines TRBV11-3 with TRBJ2-1, with D tentatively TRBD2 (7 bases). The CDR3 sequence is CASSKGGEMIDEQFF. The CDR3, as DNA: TGTGCCAGCAGCAAAGGGGGGGAGATGATTGATGAGCAGTTCTTC.